A single sample is the source of the 18 T cell receptor beta chains below, sequenced in a study of technical replicates of blood from a handful of donors. Sequencing used immunoSEQ multiplex PCR; TCRdb keeps in-frame clones, though not all of them. The table records about 75,000 clones, 97% of them present only once. Sequences were obtained from T cells isolated from PBMCs. The receptors derive from a human donor in good health.

This rearrangement joins TRBV12-5 to TRBJ1-6; 9 positions agree with TRBD1. Per germline, CDR1 LGHNT and CDR2 FRNRAP. Losses at the gene ends were 1 base for V and 9 bases for J; bases not matched to a gene: 4. The CDR3 is made up of 15 amino acids. The CDR3 loop reads CASGLAHRGLSPLHF. CDR3 DNA sequence: TGTGCTAGTGGTTTGGCGCACAGGGGGCTTTCACCCCTCCACTTT.

The chain recombines TRBV28 with TRBJ1-5, with 10 bases lining up with TRBD1. V shed 4 bases, J shed 5 bases, and the junction held 11 bases outside the gene matches. CDR1 is MDHEN and CDR2 is SYDVKM in the germline V gene. The CDR3 has 17 amino acids. For the CDR3, the DNA is TGTGCCAGCAGTTCACCCACCGGGGACAGGGGCTATCAGCCCCAGCATTTT. Translating it yields CASSSPTGDRGYQPQHF.

The CDR3 region is CASSKTDSNQPQHF. The CDR3 coding sequence is TGTGCCAGTAGTAAAACAGATAGCAATCAGCCCCAGCATTTT. This rearrangement joins TRBV19 to TRBJ1-5; D gene ambiguous. Germline-derived CDR1 and CDR2 are LNHDA and SQIVND (reference sequence). The CDR3 covers 14 residues. V shed 4 bases and J shed 0 bases, with 7 bases lying between them. Based on the CDR3 plus reference TRBV19 and TRBJ1-5, the full variable domain is DGGITQSPKYLFRKEGQNVTLSCEQNLNHDAMYWYRQDPGQGLRLIYYSQIVNDFQKGDIAEGYSVSREKKESFPLTVTSAQKNPTAFYLCASSKTDSNQPQHFGDGTRLSIL.

V gene TRBV5-4 combines with J gene TRBJ2-2, with 15 bases that match TRBD2. The CDR3 totals 17 residues. Per germline, CDR1 SGHNT and CDR2 YYREEE (reference sequence). J lost 2 bases, V lost 4 bases, and 3 bases had no gene match. The chain's CDR3 is CASSPGLAGGNTGELFF. In DNA form, the CDR3 reads TGTGCCAGCAGCCCGGGACTAGCGGGGGGTAACACCGGGGAGCTGTTTTTT. Full variable domain (missing parts from reference TRBV5-4 and TRBJ2-2): ETGVTQSPTHLIKTRGQQVTLRCSSQSGHNTVSWYQQALGQGPQFIFQYYREEENGRGNFPPRFSGLQFPNYSSELNVNALELDDSALYLCASSPGLAGGNTGELFFGEGSRLTVL.

The CDR3 DNA reads as TGCGCCAGCAGCCAAGGGCCGACTAGCGGGGGTACACACGAGCAGTACTTC. It specifies CASSQGPTSGGTHEQYF. The rearrangement uses TRBV4-1 and TRBJ2-7; 12 bases are a match to TRBD2. The junction had 9 bases not matched to a gene; V was cut back by 1 base and J by 5 bases. The germline gives CDR1 MGHRA, CDR2 YSYEKL. The CDR3 sequence is 17 residues long.

The genes are TRBV15 and TRBJ1-1; 8 bases align to TRBD1. The CDR3 length is 15 residues. J lost 4 bases, V lost 3 bases, and 7 bases had no gene match. Germline V gene data show CDR1 as LNHNV and CDR2 as YYDKDF (reference sequence). The CDR3 nucleotides are TGTGCCACCAGCAGCTGGACAGGGAGGGGCACTGAAGCTTTCTTT. Its protein product is CATSSWTGRGTEAFF. The whole variable domain, remainder taken from reference TRBV15 and TRBJ1-1, is DAMVIQNPRYQVTQFGKPVTLSCSQTLNHNVMYWYQQKSSQAPKLLFHYYDKDFNNEADTPDNFQSRRPNTSFCFLDIRSPGLGDTAMYLCATSSWTGRGTEAFFGQGTRLTVV.

J is TRBJ1-2 and V is TRBV7-2; 7 bases fit TRBD1. Unmatched junction bases numbered 4, after V lost 5 bases and J lost 4 bases. Germline assignment: CDR1 SGHTA and CDR2 FQGNSA. The CDR3 sequence is 13 residues long. CDR3 nucleotide sequence: TGTGCCAGCAGCGCCGGACAGGTCTATGGCTACACCTTC. Amino acids: CASSAGQVYGYTF. Together with reference TRBV7-2 and TRBJ1-2, the CDR3 gives the full variable domain: GAGVSQSPSNKVTEKGKDVELRCDPISGHTALYWYRQSLGQGLEFLIYFQGNSAPDKSGLPSDRFSAERTGGSVSTLTIQRTQQEDSAVYLCASSAGQVYGYTFGSGTRLTVV.

The chain combines TRBV29-1 with TRBJ2-1, with D tentatively TRBD1 (5 bases). The V and J ends lost 3 bases and 7 bases respectively, with 10 bases between them. The CDR3 runs 12 residues. Germline lookup yields CDR1 SQVTM and CDR2 ANQGSEA. The CDR3 nucleotides read TGCAGCGTTGAGACAGACTCGAATGAGCAGTTCTTC. It specifies CSVETDSNEQFF.

The J gene is TRBJ2-5, the V gene TRBV9; TRBD1 matches at 9 bases. Looked up from germline, CDR1 is SGDLS and CDR2 is YYNGEE. The J segment lost 2 bases and the V segment lost 0 bases, leaving 8 bases of the junction unmatched. CDR3 length: 17 amino acids. The CDR3 is CASSVGQGGASQETQYF. CDR3 nucleotide sequence: TGTGCCAGCAGCGTAGGACAGGGGGGGGCATCACAAGAGACCCAGTACTTC. Looking up the rest from reference TRBV9 and TRBJ2-5 gives the full variable domain: DSGVTQTPKHLITATGQRVTLRCSPRSGDLSVYWYQQSLDQGLQFLIQYYNGEERAKGNILERFSAQQFPDLHSELNLSSLELGDSALYFCASSVGQGGASQETQYFGPGTRLLVL.

The chain employs TRBV18 and TRBJ2-3; TRBD2 might be the D (5 bases). Germline CDR1 KGHSH, CDR2 LQKENI. The ends were cut back, 0 bases at V and 2 bases at J, with 12 bases in the middle. This CDR3 has 16 residues. This chain's CDR3 is CASSPPNSVSTDTQYF. CDR3 DNA sequence: TGTGCCAGCTCACCACCGAATAGCGTCTCCACAGATACGCAGTATTTT. Full variable domain (rest looked up from reference TRBV18 and TRBJ2-3): NAGVMQNPRHLVRRRGQEARLRCSPMKGHSHVYWYRQLPEEGLKFMVYLQKENIIDESGMPKERFSAEFPKEGPSILRIQQVVRGDSAAYFCASSPPNSVSTDTQYFGPGTRLTVL.

The rearrangement links TRBV5-1 to TRBJ2-7; the match to TRBD1 covers 8 bases. After removal of 4 bases from V and 0 bases from J, the junction contained 3 bases not matched to a gene. From germline, CDR1 is SGHRS and CDR2 YFSETQ. The CDR3 runs 14 residues. The CDR3 bases are TGCGCCAGCAGCCCCGGGACAGGCTCCTACGAGCAGTACTTC. This sequence encodes CASSPGTGSYEQYF.

The J gene is TRBJ2-7, the V gene TRBV27, with no clear D. CDR3 length: 11 residues. Trimming left V 6 bases short and J 4 bases short, with 7 bases between. Germline V lookup: CDR1 MNHEY, CDR2 SMNVEV (reference sequence). The CDR3 loop reads CASRLSYEQYF. CDR3 coding DNA: TGTGCCAGCAGGTTGTCTTACGAGCAGTACTTC.

The CDR3 loop reads CATGDRGGYEQYF. The CDR3 DNA sequence: TGTGCCACGGGGGACAGGGGGGGGTACGAGCAGTACTTC. The chain links TRBV5-4 to TRBJ2-7; TRBD1 matches at 11 bases. Trimming removed 9 bases from V and 4 bases from J; junction bases left unmatched: 6. Per germline, CDR1 SGHNT and CDR2 YYREEE (reference sequence). The CDR3 loop spans 13 amino acids. Full variable domain (rest looked up from reference TRBV5-4 and TRBJ2-7): ETGVTQSPTHLIKTRGQQVTLRCSSQSGHNTVSWYQQALGQGPQFIFQYYREEENGRGNFPPRFSGLQFPNYSSELNVNALELDDSALYLCATGDRGGYEQYFGPGTRLTVT.

The chain recombines TRBV10-3 with TRBJ1-1; D is uncertain. Germline V gene lookup returns CDR1 ENHRY and CDR2 SYGVKD. This CDR3 region has 13 residues. V lost 11 bases and J lost 2, with 15 bases in between. For the CDR3, the DNA is TGTGCCGCCGGGATAGAGGCAAACACTGAAGCTTTCTTT. Amino acid sequence: CAAGIEANTEAFF.

V is TRBV12-5 and J is TRBJ1-1, with 8 bases fitting TRBD1. The J segment lost 4 bases and the V segment lost 6 bases, leaving 4 bases of the junction unmatched. This CDR3 comprises 13 residues. The germline CDR1 and CDR2 sequences are LGHNT and FRNRAP. Written as DNA, the CDR3 is TGTGCTAGTGGCTCGACAGGGGTCACTGAAGCTTTCTTT. The encoded protein is CASGSTGVTEAFF.

The V call is TRBV29-1, the J call TRBJ1-2; D not resolved. The CDR3 is 12 amino acids. Trimming left V 0 bases short and J 4 bases short, with 6 bases between. Germline lookup yields CDR1 SQVTM and CDR2 ANQGSEA. CDR3 DNA: TGCAGCGTTGAAGATAACGGCTATGGCTACACCTTC. Translating it yields CSVEDNGYGYTF.

The chain joins TRBV10-1 to TRBJ2-2; 10 positions match TRBD2. Unmatched junction bases numbered 7, after V lost 6 bases and J lost 3 bases. The CDR3 is made up of 16 amino acids. Per germline, CDR1 WNHNN and CDR2 SYGVQD (reference sequence). The CDR3 DNA follows: TGCGCCAGCAGCGGACTAGCGGCGGCACACACCGGGGAGCTGTTTTTT. Residues: CASSGLAAAHTGELFF.

The rearrangement uses TRBV27 and TRBJ2-7, with D maybe TRBD1 (7 bases). CDR3 length equals 14 residues. Germline V gives CDR1 MNHEY, CDR2 SMNVEV (reference sequence). Trimming removed 5 bases at V and 7 bases at J, with 18 bases between. CDR3 DNA: TGTGCCAGCAGTCCAAGCCAGGGGGGTGATGAGCAGTACTTC. This gives the protein CASSPSQGGDEQYF.